This T cell receptor (beta chain) was profiled in a study of T-cell memory formation after mild COVID-19. Comments on this clonotype: Antigen specificity is unknown.

Germline CDR1 is MNHEY and CDR2 is SMNVEV (reference sequence). The CDR3 sequence is 15 residues long. J was trimmed by 1 base and V by 5 bases; bases with no gene match: 6. Study results and limitations: Largely, contracting CD4+ clones fell within CM and EM, and contracting CD8+ clones within EMRA.

From the 5' RACE reads, TCRdb called clonotypes with MiXCR, one entry per CDR3 protein. The sample includes about 260,000 distinct CDR3 sequences, 16% of them seen just once. The sequence was obtained from a young man who had mild COVID-19 (a few samples of this study predate the infection). Cell type and time point are not known. Sequences were obtained from PBMCs or a T cell subset sorted from them (not recorded which). The chain couples TRBV27 to TRBJ1-1; the match to TRBD1 covers 8 bases. The CDR3 reads CASSPSGTGNTEAFF. In nucleotides, the CDR3 is TGTGCCAGCAGTCCCTCCGGGACAGGGAACACTGAAGCTTTCTTT.